This T cell receptor beta chain was documented in a study of naive and memory T cell subsets. A UMI-containing oligonucleotide was joined by 3' ligation to the TCR cDNA template. Reverse transcription used DNase-treated unsorted total RNA, aiming for about 1 to 1000 ng. The study's findings and limits: The RNA method is potentially sensitive to activation and differentiation changes.

Germline V CDR1 and CDR2: SGHRS, YFSETQ. The V and J ends lost 1 base and 7 bases, in that order; junction bases with no gene match: 14. The CDR3 length is 18 residues. The sample holds many counts of this clonotype. Its antigen is undetermined. The SP2 primer and nested alpha and beta constant region primers amplified ligated cDNA in four rounds. Reverse transcription of blood and skin TCR RNA was primed at alpha and beta constant regions. In TCRdb, the 5' RACE reads were re-called with MiXCR into one record per CDR3 protein. The sample shows approximately 49,000 distinct CDR3 sequences, about 4.4% of them seen only once.

The genes are TRBV5-1 and TRBJ2-2; 9 bases are a match to TRBD2. This sequence originates from a female donor in good health. CDR3 in DNA: TGCGCCAGCAGCTTGATGCCTGGCGCGGGAGGGCGAAACGGGGAGCTGTTTTTT. Protein product: CASSLMPGAGGRNGELFF.